This T cell receptor beta chain was sequenced in a study of radiation and T cells in renal cell carcinoma. Using immunoSEQ multiplex PCR, the repertoire was profiled, and TCRdb retains in-frame clones only, with some absent. The repertoire holds about 15,000 clones, with about three fifths as singletons. The treatment was: treatment-naive control, cytoreductive nephrectomy. Study outcomes and limitations: Dominant CDR3 motifs occupied more repertoire in irradiated than control tumors.

V lost 4 bases to trimming and J lost 4 bases; unmatched junction nucleotides: 11. Germline assignment: CDR1 SGHRS and CDR2 YFSETQ. The CDR3 length is 16 residues. Details on this clone: Its matching antigen is unknown.

The V and J genes are TRBV5-1 and TRBJ2-5, with 9 bases identical to TRBD1. Here the sequenced sample was tumor tissue, taken from a patient whose treatment was nephrectomy without radiotherapy. This TCR was recovered from a man aged 50-60 years with renal cell carcinoma. CDR3 bases: TGCGCCAGCAGCCCAAGTCCGGGACAGGGACGAGAGACCCAGTACTTC. As protein: CASSPSPGQGRETQYF.